This T cell receptor beta chain originates from a study of T cell repertoires in cytomegalovirus infection. TCRdb re-called the reads with MiXCR, one entry per CDR3 protein. The table has about 440,000 distinct CDR3 sequences, under 40% seen once. Deletions cut 0 bases from V and 6 bases from J, with 11 bases between. This CDR3 has 15 amino acids. The germline CDR1 and CDR2 sequences are SGHVS and FQNEAQ. The rearrangement links TRBV7-8 to TRBJ2-2, with D tentatively TRBD2 (7 bases). This sequence was found in a human donor in good health (CMV status not recorded). Some clones in this sample may be carry-over from other donors' samples. The sequenced material came from PBMCs. Here the CDR3 reads CASSLAGGRSGELFF. Here the CDR3 DNA reads TGTGCCAGCAGCTTAGCGGGGGGGCGGTCCGGGGAGCTGTTTTTT.